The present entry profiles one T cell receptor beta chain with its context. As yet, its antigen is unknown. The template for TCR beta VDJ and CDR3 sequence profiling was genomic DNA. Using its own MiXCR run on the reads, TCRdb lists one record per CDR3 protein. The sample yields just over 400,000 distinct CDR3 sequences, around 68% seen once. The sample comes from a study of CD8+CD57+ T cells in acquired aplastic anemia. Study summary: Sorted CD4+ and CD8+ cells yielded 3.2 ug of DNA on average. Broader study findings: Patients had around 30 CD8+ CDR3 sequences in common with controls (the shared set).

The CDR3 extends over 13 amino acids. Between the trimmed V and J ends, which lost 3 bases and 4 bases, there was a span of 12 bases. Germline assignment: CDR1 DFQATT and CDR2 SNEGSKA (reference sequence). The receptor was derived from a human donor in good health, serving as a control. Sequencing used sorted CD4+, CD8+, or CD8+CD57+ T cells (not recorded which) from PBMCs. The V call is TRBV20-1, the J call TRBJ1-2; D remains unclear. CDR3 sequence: CSASGQVGYGYTF. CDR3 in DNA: TGCAGTGCTAGTGGGCAGGTGGGCTATGGCTACACCTTC.